The 21 T cell receptor beta chains below were found in one sample sequenced in a study of cytomegalovirus exposure and HLA in healthy donors. Profiled with immunoSEQ multiplex PCR; TCRdb holds only in-frame clones, not every one. The sample has some 170,000 clones, roughly nine tenths seen once; the top ten hold 10%. The sample was PBMCs. The receptors here all came from a woman under 30 in good health and CMV-seropositive.

The chain couples TRBV2 to TRBJ2-3; D possibly corresponds to TRBD1 (5 bases). The CDR3 totals 15 residues. V was trimmed by 6 bases and J by 1 base, leaving 14 bases between them. Germline assignment: CDR1 SNHLY and CDR2 FYNNEI. The CDR3 reads CASRRRAEGTDTQYF. For the CDR3, the DNA is TGTGCCAGCAGACGCAGGGCGGAAGGCACAGATACGCAGTATTTT. Filled out from reference TRBV2 and TRBJ2-3, the complete variable domain reads EPEVTQTPSHQVTQMGQEVILRCVPISNHLYFYWYRQILGQKVEFLVSFYNNEISEKSEIFDDQFSVERPDGSNFTLKIRSTKLEDSAMYFCASRRRAEGTDTQYFGPGTRLTVL.

The rearrangement links TRBV30 to TRBJ1-1, with 8 positions matching TRBD1. V shed 0 bases, J shed 1 base, and the junction held 4 bases outside the gene matches. From germline, CDR1 is GTSNPN and CDR2 SVGIG (reference sequence). The CDR3 runs 15 residues. This CDR3 reads CAWSVRQGRNTEAFF. In DNA, the CDR3 is TGTGCCTGGAGTGTACGACAGGGGCGGAACACTGAAGCTTTCTTT.

The V and J genes are TRBV7-6 and TRBJ2-5, with D uncertain. The CDR3 totals 14 residues. V lost 3 bases and J lost 1, with 9 bases in between. From germline, CDR1 is SGHVS and CDR2 FNYEAQ. In nucleotides, the CDR3 is TGTGCCAGCAGCTTTATTGGGCCCCAAGAGACCCAGTACTTC. This gives the protein CASSFIGPQETQYF.

This clone was detected only a few times. This chain connects TRBV4-1 to TRBJ1-5; the D gene is possibly TRBD1 (6 bases). V lost 3 bases, J lost 3 bases, and 9 bases lay in between. This CDR3 spans 14 amino acids. Germline-derived CDR1 and CDR2 are MGHRA and YSYEKL. The CDR3 is CASSHTGNNQPQHF. The CDR3 region has the DNA TGCGCCAGCAGCCACACAGGGAACAATCAGCCCCAGCATTTT.

The chain combines TRBV6-6 with TRBJ1-1, with 7 bases lining up with TRBD1. The germline gives CDR1 MNHNY, CDR2 SVGAGI (reference sequence). The CDR3 sequence is 15 residues long. V shed 7 bases and J 0 bases; nucleotides not matched to a gene: 8. Here the CDR3 reads CASNRDSGLNTEAFF. The CDR3 DNA sequence: TGTGCCAGCAATCGGGACAGCGGGCTGAACACTGAAGCTTTCTTT.

CDR3 sequence reads: CASSPSIGLAGHEQFF. DNA for the CDR3: TGTGCCAGCAGTCCTTCCATTGGGCTAGCGGGGCATGAGCAGTTCTTC. The chain employs TRBV27 and TRBJ2-1; 9 bases line up with TRBD2. Per germline, CDR1 MNHEY and CDR2 SMNVEV (reference sequence). The V and J ends lost 5 bases and 8 bases, in that order; junction bases with no gene match: 13. The length of the CDR3 is 16 residues.

This clone was seen once. V and J are TRBV27 and TRBJ2-7; D is perhaps TRBD1 (5 bases). Germline-derived CDR1 and CDR2 are MNHEY and SMNVEV (reference sequence). CDR3 length equals 14 residues. Trimming stripped 4 bases from V and 12 bases from J, with 22 bases between. The CDR3: CASSSPLRQGGRYF. The CDR3 DNA sequence: TGTGCCAGCAGTTCCCCCCTTAGGCAGGGTGGCCGGTACTTC.

V usage is TRBV6-6 and J usage is TRBJ2-7, with D possibly being TRBD1 (5 bases). CDR1 and CDR2 (germline): MNHNY, SVGAGI (reference sequence). This CDR3 spans 14 amino acids. V was cut by 7 bases and J by 2 bases, with 15 bases left in between. The CDR3 here is CASKPGQGTYEQYF. CDR3 nucleotide sequence: TGTGCCAGCAAGCCCGGGCAGGGCACCTACGAGCAGTACTTC.

The CDR3 bases are TGTGCCAGCAGTCAGGAATACAATCAGCCCCAGCATTTT. Its protein is CASSQEYNQPQHF. The chain links TRBV4-2 to TRBJ1-5; D is unresolved. With 6 bases removed from V and 3 bases from J, the gap between germline ends came to 9 bases. Germline-derived CDR1 and CDR2 are LGHNA and YNFKEQ. The CDR3 covers 13 residues.

This clone was counted a single time. V gene TRBV6-1 combines with J gene TRBJ1-1; D gene ambiguous. The germline V gene encodes CDR1 MNHNS and CDR2 SASEGT. V was pared by 4 bases and J by 0 bases, with 6 bases between. This CDR3 is 13 amino acids long. CDR3 sequence (DNA): TGTGCCAGCAGTGTCTTTTTGAACACTGAAGCTTTCTTT. Its translation is CASSVFLNTEAFF.

This chain joins TRBV5-6 and TRBJ2-3; 11 bases align to TRBD2. Germline V gene lookup returns CDR1 SGHDT and CDR2 YYEEEE. J lost 2 bases, V lost 4 bases, and 6 bases had no gene match. CDR3 size: 16 residues. The CDR3 sequence: CASSGPGLAVTDTQYF. In DNA, the CDR3 is TGTGCCAGCAGCGGCCCGGGACTAGCGGTCACAGATACGCAGTATTTT. Looking up the rest from reference TRBV5-6 and TRBJ2-3 gives the full variable domain: DAGVTQSPTHLIKTRGQQVTLRCSPKSGHDTVSWYQQALGQGPQFIFQYYEEEERQRGNFPDRFSGHQFPNYSSELNVNALLLGDSALYLCASSGPGLAVTDTQYFGPGTRLTVL.

This clone appeared a single time. The V call is TRBV4-1, the J call TRBJ2-4; D not resolved. V gave up 6 bases and J gave up 0 bases, with 15 bases separating them. The CDR3 loop spans 16 amino acids. Germline V gene lookup returns CDR1 MGHRA and CDR2 YSYEKL. As DNA, the CDR3 is TGCGCCAGCAGTCTGGGTGGAGTAAAAGCCAAAAACATTCAGTACTTC. It specifies CASSLGGVKAKNIQYF.

V is TRBV25-1 and J is TRBJ2-4; 10 bases agree with TRBD1. The V and J ends lost 4 bases and 6 bases, in that order; junction bases with no gene match: 3. CDR1 and CDR2 from the germline V gene are MGHDK and SYGVNS. This CDR3 is built from 14 residues. This CDR3 reads CASSGGTGVNIQYF. Written as DNA, the CDR3 is TGTGCCAGCAGTGGCGGGACAGGGGTAAACATTCAGTACTTC.

This clone occurred once. This chain joins TRBV14 and TRBJ2-5; TRBD2 aligns across 8 bases. From germline, CDR1 is SGHDN and CDR2 FVKESK. This CDR3 is built from 15 residues. The J segment lost 2 bases and the V segment lost 4 bases, leaving 6 bases of the junction unmatched. The CDR3 DNA reads TGTGCCAGCAGCCTAGCGGGATCTCTTCAAGAGACCCAGTACTTC. It encodes CASSLAGSLQETQYF.

The chain links TRBV5-1 to TRBJ2-1; D is unclear. Trimming left V 0 bases short and J 2 bases short, with 12 bases between. The CDR3 has 16 amino acids. Germline CDR1 and CDR2: SGHRS and YFSETQ. CDR3 coding DNA: TGCGCCAGCAGCTTGGAAGCGCGGATAACCTACAATGAGCAGTTCTTC. Protein product: CASSLEARITYNEQFF.

The V call is TRBV21-1, the J call TRBJ2-3; TRBD2 is the table's D call and was not checked against the DNA. TRBV21-1 is marked as a pseudogene. The CDR3 is made up of 17 amino acids. DNA for the CDR3: TGTGCCAGCAGCAAAGATAGTACTAGCGGGAGGCCAGATACGCAGTATTTT. It encodes CASSKDSTSGRPDTQYF.

The chain has TRBV30 and TRBJ1-2, with a weak D call TRBD1 (6 bases). The germline V and J ends were trimmed by 0 bases and 10 bases, with 15 bases remaining between them. The CDR3 spans 13 residues. CDR1 GTSNPN and CDR2 SVGIG come from the germline V gene (reference sequence). This CDR3 is CAWSVISGVVYTF. The CDR3, as DNA: TGTGCCTGGAGTGTAATTTCAGGGGTTGTCTACACCTTC.

This chain connects TRBV9 to TRBJ2-5; 7 bases are shared with TRBD2. The J segment lost 5 bases and the V segment lost 0 bases, leaving 13 bases of the junction unmatched. CDR3 length: 17 amino acids. Germline values: CDR1 SGDLS, CDR2 YYNGEE. CDR3 region: CASSVGSASGMRETQYF. Here the CDR3 DNA reads TGTGCCAGCAGCGTAGGGTCTGCCAGCGGGATGAGGGAGACCCAGTACTTC.

This sequence joins TRBV19 and TRBJ1-5, with D maybe TRBD1 (5 bases). The CDR3 runs to 14 residues. With 7 bases removed from V and 5 bases from J, the gap between germline ends came to 15 bases. Per germline, CDR1 LNHDA and CDR2 SQIVND (reference sequence). In DNA form, the CDR3 reads TGTGCCAGTACTCGCGGGGGTTACGATCAGCCCCAGCATTTT. It encodes CASTRGGYDQPQHF.

V gene TRBV21-1 combines with J gene TRBJ2-1; the table gives TRBD2 as D, unverified against the DNA. TRBV21-1 is a documented pseudogene. This CDR3 is built from 13 residues. The CDR3 nucleotides are TGTGCCGCCTTCTCGGGGGAGTATAATGAGCAGTTCTTC. Its translation is CAAFSGEYNEQFF.

The V and J genes are TRBV6-1 and TRBJ1-5; 11 positions agree with TRBD1. The germline V gene has CDR1 MNHNS and CDR2 SASEGT. The CDR3 extends over 14 amino acids. Trimming at V came to 6 bases and at J to 7 bases, leaving 5 bases not matched to a gene. CDR3 region: CASRGQGEEQPQHF. The CDR3 DNA reads TGTGCCAGCAGGGGACAGGGGGAAGAGCAGCCCCAGCATTTT.